This is a list of T cell receptor beta chains from one sample in a study of blood T cell repertoires in COVID-19. Sequencing was performed with immunoSEQ multiplex PCR; in TCRdb, only in-frame clones are kept and a portion is missing. The sample lists approximately 50,000 clones; approximately 85% were seen once. The sample was peripheral blood. These receptors were collected from a man aged 55 to 70 with acute or convalescent COVID-19. The CDR3 runs from the conserved cysteine through the conserved F or W. A D gene is named only where the DNA matches it firmly. Only part of the rows carry a size: once, few, many, or a class if the clone is expanded.

V gene	clone size	J gene	D gene	CDR3 DNA	CDR3 protein
TRBV27	-	TRBJ2-7	TRBD2	TGTGCCAGCAGTTTATCGATGGCTAGCGGGAGGTACGAGCAGTACTTC	CASSLSMASGRYEQYF
TRBV18	-	TRBJ1-3	TRBD1	TGTGCCAGCTCGCGAGGACAGGGTACTTCTGGAAACACCATATATTTT	CASSRGQGTSGNTIYF
TRBV18	-	TRBJ1-1	-	TGTGCCAGCTCACCACGGACAGCTTCGAACACTGAAGCTTTCTTT	CASSPRTASNTEAFF
TRBV24-1	once	TRBJ2-3	-	TGTGCCACCAGTGACGCTGGAGGACGGGAGTTGGGAGATACGCAGTATTTT	CATSDAGGRELGDTQYF
TRBV27	-	TRBJ2-5	TRBD1	TGTGCCAGCAGTTTATCGGGACAGACTAACCAAGAGACCCAGTACTTC	CASSLSGQTNQETQYF
TRBV15	-	TRBJ1-4	-	TGTGCCACCAGCAGGGGTACCGGGACTCAACCTCGGAATGAAAAACTGTTTTTT	CATSRGTGTQPRNEKLFF
TRBV28	-	TRBJ2-1	TRBD1	TGTGCCAGCAGTTCCTTCGGACAGGGGGAACTACGGAATGAGCAGTTCTTC	CASSSFGQGELRNEQFF
TRBV10-3	-	TRBJ1-6	TRBD1	TGTGCCATCACCACCGACAGGGATAATTCACCCCTCCACTTT	CAITTDRDNSPLHF
TRBV9	-	TRBJ2-3	TRBD2	TGTGCCAGCAGCAGGACTAGCGGGAGGGCAGATACGCAGTATTTT	CASSRTSGRADTQYF
TRBV28	-	TRBJ2-3	TRBD1	TGTGCCAGCAGGGGACAGGGAGCAGATACGCAGTATTTT	CASRGQGADTQYF
TRBV7-9	-	TRBJ2-2	-	TGTGCCAGCAGCCGGGTGGAGGGATCCACCGGGGAGCTGTTTTTT	CASSRVEGSTGELFF
TRBV5-1	-	TRBJ2-3	TRBD1	TGCGCCAGCAGCCCGGGACAGGGGGTAGATACGCAGTATTTT	CASSPGQGVDTQYF
TRBV7-9	few	TRBJ1-4	-	TGTGCCAGCAGCTCAATACTCCGGGGGGACAATGAAAAACTGTTTTTT	CASSSILRGDNEKLFF
TRBV5-1	-	TRBJ2-5	TRBD1	TGCGCCAGCAGCTTGGGACAGGGGCGAGGTGAGACCCAGTACTTC	CASSLGQGRGETQYF
TRBV6-1	few	TRBJ1-5	-	TGTGCCAGCAGTGAAGCGGGGGACATATCTCAGCCCCAGCATTTT	CASSEAGDISQPQHF
TRBV27	-	TRBJ2-2	-	TGTGCCAGCAGTCTCGAAATGGGGGGGCGGAACACCGGGGAGCTGTTTTTT	CASSLEMGGRNTGELFF
TRBV2	-	TRBJ2-5	TRBD1	TGTGCCAGCAGTGGACGGGACAGCCAGTACCAAGAGACCCAGTACTTC	CASSGRDSQYQETQYF
TRBV19	once	TRBJ1-2	TRBD1	TGTGCCAGTACTACCGGGGGACAGGGATTCATTAACTATGGCTACACCTTC	CASTTGGQGFINYGYTF
TRBV6-5	few	TRBJ1-5	TRBD1	TGTGCCAGCAGGCGGACAGGGGCGGAGGATCAGCCCCAGCATTTT	CASRRTGAEDQPQHF
TRBV6-1	once	TRBJ1-1	-	TGTGCCAGCAGTGAATACAGGGCGAACACTGAAGCTTTCTTT	CASSEYRANTEAFF
TRBV6-6	-	TRBJ2-1	-	TGTGCCAGCAGTTACCAAGGGGGGGGGATGAATGAGCAGTTCTTC	CASSYQGGGMNEQFF
TRBV28	-	TRBJ2-5	-	TGTGCCAGCAAGCGGATGGGAGAGACCCAGTACTTC	CASKRMGETQYF
TRBV3-1/TRBV3-2	-	TRBJ2-4	-	TGTGCCAGCCGCTACGGGGACATTCAGTACTTC	CASRYGDIQYF
TRBV18	-	TRBJ1-1	TRBD1	TGTGCCAGCTCACCACAGGGACAGGGGACTGAAGCTTTCTTT	CASSPQGQGTEAFF
TRBV10-3	once	TRBJ2-7	TRBD1	TGTGCCATCAGCGAGGGACAGCGTTACGAGCAGTACTTC	CAISEGQRYEQYF
TRBV6-5	-	TRBJ2-2	TRBD2	TGTGCCAGCAGTTACGGGGGACTAGTGAACGGGGAGCTGTTTTTT	CASSYGGLVNGELFF
TRBV7-3	-	TRBJ2-3	-	TGTGCCAGCAGCCGCTGGACTTCAGATACGCAGTATTTT	CASSRWTSDTQYF
TRBV18	few	TRBJ2-3	-	TGTGCCAGCTCTCAGGGGCGCGGGGATACGCAGTATTTT	CASSQGRGDTQYF
TRBV3-1/TRBV3-2	-	TRBJ1-1	-	TGTGCCAGCAGCCAAGAAATCAGGTCCACTGAAGCTTTCTTT	CASSQEIRSTEAFF
TRBV6-5	-	TRBJ1-5	-	TGTGCCAGCAGGACCGAGACACATACTCAGCCCCAGCATTTT	CASRTETHTQPQHF
TRBV12-5	-	TRBJ2-3	-	TGTGCTAGTGGTTCCTCAGGGGCAGATACGCAGTATTTT	CASGSSGADTQYF
TRBV12-3/TRBV12-4	-	TRBJ1-1	-	TGTGCCAGCACCCGGAGTGGTGGCACTGAAGCTTTCTTT	CASTRSGGTEAFF
TRBV5-5	-	TRBJ1-1	-	TGTGCCAGCAGCTTGATTGGTGGGAGCACTGAAGCTTTCTTT	CASSLIGGSTEAFF
TRBV5-1	-	TRBJ2-3	-	TGCGCCAGCAAATACTCTACGTCCGCTGGAGATACGCAGTATTTT	CASKYSTSAGDTQYF
TRBV7-3	-	TRBJ2-1	-	TGTGCCAGCAGCCCTCGCGCGGAGAACCTCAATGAGCAGTTCTTC	CASSPRAENLNEQFF
TRBV3-1/TRBV3-2	-	TRBJ1-1	-	TGTGCCAGCAGCCTCGAGTACGGCGGCACTGAAGCTTTCTTT	CASSLEYGGTEAFF
TRBV21-1	once	TRBJ2-7	-	TGTGCCAGCAGCAACCGGGACAGGGGCTACGAGCAGTACTTC	CASSNRDRGYEQYF
TRBV10-3	-	TRBJ2-3	-	TGTGCCATCGGGGACATAATAGATACGCAGTATTTT	CAIGDIIDTQYF
TRBV4-1	-	TRBJ2-3	-	TGCGCCAGCAGCCAAGGACTACTGAGGGATACGCAGTATTTT	CASSQGLLRDTQYF
TRBV3-1/TRBV3-2	-	TRBJ1-6	-	TGTGCCAGCAGCCACTACGGAGGTAATTCACCCCTCCACTTT	CASSHYGGNSPLHF
TRBV12-5	-	TRBJ1-6	TRBD1	TGTGCTAGTGGTGTACCGGAGACAGGGGGCTCACCCCTCCACTTT	CASGVPETGGSPLHF
TRBV5-1	-	TRBJ2-5	-	TGCGCCAGCAGCTTAAGGGACTTCCAAGAGACCCAGTACTTC	CASSLRDFQETQYF
TRBV5-4	-	TRBJ2-7	TRBD1	TGTGCCAGCAGCCCGGCTACAGGGGGCCCCTGGAACGAGCAGTACTTC	CASSPATGGPWNEQYF
TRBV2	-	TRBJ1-1	TRBD1	TGTGCCAGCAGTTGGCAGGGGGGTATGAACACTGAAGCTTTCTTT	CASSWQGGMNTEAFF